The T cell receptor beta chain under discussion was sequenced for a study of radiotherapy plus CTLA-4 blockade in lung cancer. Germline loops: CDR1 SQVTM, CDR2 ANQGSEA. The CDR3 is 10 residues long. V was cut by 5 bases and J by 6 bases, with 4 bases left in between. Produced via immunoSEQ multiplex PCR; TCRdb's table is partial and in-frame only. The sample contains about 62,000 clones, 60% to 80% of which appear only once. The J gene is TRBJ2-2, the V gene TRBV29-1; D uncertain. This clonotype was obtained from a human donor with non-small cell lung cancer who had a complete response to radiotherapy plus ipilimumab. The sample was peripheral blood, taken from a patient treated with radiotherapy plus ipilimumab. CDR3 region: CSVFAGELFF. CDR3 DNA sequence: TGCAGCGTTTTCGCCGGGGAGCTGTTTTTT.